This TCR beta chain was identified during a study of blood T cell repertoires in COVID-19. Method: immunoSEQ multiplex PCR; TCRdb's copy keeps in-frame clones and lacks some. The profile covers about 270,000 clones, with approximately 90% appearing a single time and approximately 4% taken by the ten largest. This CDR3 region has 17 residues. Trimming at V came to 3 bases and at J to 3 bases, leaving 9 bases not matched to a gene. The germline CDR1 and CDR2 sequences are MDHEN and SYDVKM. V is TRBV28 and J is TRBJ2-3; TRBD2 aligns across 10 bases. This sequence was found in a woman aged 30 to 39 with acute COVID-19. The sample comprised PBMCs or T cells enriched from blood (not recorded which). CDR3 sequence (DNA): TGTGCCAGCAGTTTTGGTCAGGCTAGCGGGAGTACAGATACGCAGTATTTT. It codes for CASSFGQASGSTDTQYF.